This paragraph reports one T cell receptor (beta chain). The target antigen is unknown. One junction end does not reproduce the germline sequence, and a read error may be involved. This sample is drawn from a study of T cell repertoires in cytomegalovirus infection. Study outcomes and limitations: Within the response measured ex vivo, HLA-C-restricted CMV-specific TCR beta clonotypes were dominant.

TCRdb re-derived calls from the reads in MiXCR, one entry per CDR3 protein. The data hold roughly 640,000 distinct CDR3 sequences, with around 24% observed a single time. This clonotype originated in a human donor in good health (CMV status not recorded). Some clones in this sample may be carry-over from other donors' samples. Sequencing was carried out using CD8+ T cells from PBMCs.

DNA for the CDR3: TGTGCCAGCAGCCAAGATCGAAGCGACCGAACAAACTATGGCTACACCTTC. It specifies CASSQDRSDRTNYGYTF. The rearrangement uses TRBV4-1 and TRBJ1-2; D is undetermined. This CDR3 has 17 residues. Germline CDR1 reads MGHRA; CDR2 reads YSYEKL.